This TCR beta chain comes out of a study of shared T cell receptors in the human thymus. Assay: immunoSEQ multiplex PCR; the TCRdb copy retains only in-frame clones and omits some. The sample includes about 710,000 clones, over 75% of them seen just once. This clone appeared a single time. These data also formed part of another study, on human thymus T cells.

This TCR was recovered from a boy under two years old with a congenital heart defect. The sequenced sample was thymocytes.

CDR3 nucleotides: TGTGCCAGCAGACCTCCACTAGCGGCGAGTACAGATACGCAGTATTTT. Residues: CASRPPLAASTDTQYF. The chain joins TRBV7-9 to TRBJ2-3, with 8 bases fitting TRBD2. V lost 6 bases to trimming and J lost 3 bases; unmatched junction nucleotides: 11. The CDR3 covers 16 residues. Germline loops: CDR1 SEHNR, CDR2 FQNEAQ (reference sequence).